The sequence of this T cell receptor beta chain was determined in a study of T cells in Graves' hyperthyroidism and ophthalmopathy. CDR3 length equals 16 residues. Trimming removed 5 bases from V and 1 base from J, with 16 bases in between. Germline loops: CDR1 SEHNR, CDR2 FQNEAQ (reference sequence). RNA transcripts yielded amplified TCR beta CDR3 regions. An initial round of RT-PCR targeting the TCR CDR3 relied on the HTBI primer set. TCRdb used MiXCR to reprocess the multiplex PCR reads, holding one entry per CDR3 protein. The sample lists hundreds of thousands of distinct CDR3 sequences, about 15% occurring once. In this sample, this clonotype turned up once.

The chain has TRBV7-9 and TRBJ2-3; D perhaps matches TRBD2 (6 bases). The clonotype was recovered from a woman younger than 35 with Graves' ophthalmopathy. Sequencing input: blood. CDR3 amino acids: CASSLSPGVGTDTQYF. For the CDR3, the DNA is TGTGCCAGCAGCCTTAGCCCGGGGGTCGGCACAGATACGCAGTATTTT.